A selection of T cell receptor beta chains follows, all from one sample in a study of OX40 agonist ivuxolimab in advanced cancers. Assay used: immunoSEQ multiplex PCR; TCRdb lists only in-frame clones, some missing. This sample has more than 70,000 clones; roughly 85% occur once, and the top ten carry under 0.55%. Sample: CD4+ or CD8+ T cells sorted from blood, taken in a trial of the OX40 agonist ivuxolimab. Receptors were obtained from an adult with an advanced solid tumor such as melanoma, head and neck, liver or kidney cancer. CDR3s include the opening cysteine and the closing phenylalanine or tryptophan. A D gene is named only where the DNA matches it firmly. Size is stated for part of the rows, as once, few or many counts, or as a class when the clone is expanded.

TRBV7-2	NA	TRBJ1-2	NA	12	TGTGCCAGCTCCCCAGGACCGGGAGGCTACACCTTC	CASSPGPGGYTF
TRBV10-3	TRBD1	TRBJ1-6	few	14	TGTGCCATCAGGGGTGGACAGGGGAATTCACCCCTCCACTTT	CAIRGGQGNSPLHF
TRBV19	NA	TRBJ1-3	NA	16	TGTGCCAGTAGTATAGCTGGGGGTCTAGGCGGAAATACCATATATTTT	CASSIAGGLGGNTIYF
TRBV11-3	TRBD1	TRBJ2-7	NA	16	TGTGCCAGCAGCGACCTCACCTGGACAGGGAGGTACGAGCAGTACTTC	CASSDLTWTGRYEQYF
TRBV6-6	NA	TRBJ1-6	NA	14	TGTGCCAGCAGGCTACAGGGACTCAATTCACCCCTCCACTTT	CASRLQGLNSPLHF
TRBV7-2	NA	TRBJ1-2	few	13	TGTGCCAGCAGCTTAGGACGGAGCTATGGCTACACCTTC	CASSLGRSYGYTF
TRBV19	TRBD1	TRBJ1-1	NA	13	TGTGCCACTGAGACAGGGGCTGGGACTGAAGCTTTCTTT	CATETGAGTEAFF
TRBV2	TRBD2	TRBJ2-7	NA	13	TGTGCCAGCAGCGCGACGTGGCTAGCGGGACAGTACTTC	CASSATWLAGQYF
TRBV5-1	NA	TRBJ2-2	once	15	TGCGCCAGCAGAAAGGACAGCCAAAACACCGGGGAGCTGTTTTTT	CASRKDSQNTGELFF
TRBV7-6	TRBD2	TRBJ2-2	NA	15	TGTGCCAGCAGCCAACTAGCGGGGGGGACCGAAGAGCTGTTTTTT	CASSQLAGGTEELFF
TRBV2	NA	TRBJ1-5	few	13	TGTGCCAGCAGTGAGTCTCGAGGCCAGCCCCAGCATTTT	CASSESRGQPQHF
TRBV5-1	TRBD2	TRBJ2-7	NA	14	TGCGCCAGCAGCGCCGGGACTAGCGGGAACGAGCAGTACTTC	CASSAGTSGNEQYF
TRBV4-3	NA	TRBJ2-7	NA	16	TGCGCCAGCAGCACCCGACGGAGCCTTGGTGTCGGGGAGCAGTACTTC	CASSTRRSLGVGEQYF
TRBV4-1	TRBD2	TRBJ2-7	NA	15	TGCGCCAGCAGCCAAGGGCTAGCGGTCCCCTACGAGCAGTACTTC	CASSQGLAVPYEQYF
TRBV10-1	TRBD2	TRBJ2-7	NA	15	TGCGCCAGCAGTGAGAATCCAGCGGGAGGATACGAGCAGTACTTC	CASSENPAGGYEQYF
TRBV18	NA	TRBJ1-1	NA	13	TGTGCCAGCTCACCAGGGATTGACTCTGAAGCTTTCTTT	CASSPGIDSEAFF
TRBV5-1	NA	TRBJ1-1	NA	15	TGCGCCAGCAGCTCGACAGGAATCAGAAACACTGAAGCTTTCTTT	CASSSTGIRNTEAFF
TRBV5-1	TRBD2	TRBJ2-5	few	17	TGCGCCAGCAGCTTAGGGACTAGCGGGGGCCTTGTAGAGACCCAGTACTTC	CASSLGTSGGLVETQYF
TRBV28	NA	TRBJ1-1	NA	15	TGTGCCAGCAGTTTATGGGGCAGGGGAAACACTGAAGCTTTCTTT	CASSLWGRGNTEAFF
TRBV6-1	NA	TRBJ2-3	NA	17	TGTGCCAGCAGTGACCCCTCTAGCGTAGGCGGCACAGATACGCAGTATTTT	CASSDPSSVGGTDTQYF
TRBV6-5	NA	TRBJ1-6	NA	15	TGTGCCAGCACCGGGGTGGGAGGGGATAATTCACCCCTCCACTTT	CASTGVGGDNSPLHF
TRBV5-6	TRBD1	TRBJ1-1	NA	15	TGTGCCAGCAGCTGGGGGGACAGGGTGAACACTGAAGCTTTCTTT	CASSWGDRVNTEAFF
TRBV5-1	NA	TRBJ1-1	few	13	TGCGCCAGCAGCTTGGACCGTAGCCCTGAAGCTTTCTTT	CASSLDRSPEAFF
TRBV6-5	NA	TRBJ2-3	NA	13	TGTGCCAGCAGTGAGAGGAACACAGATACGCAGTATTTT	CASSERNTDTQYF
TRBV5-1	NA	TRBJ1-2	NA	14	TGCGCCAGCAGCTTGGAAGGGGCTAACTATGGCTACACCTTC	CASSLEGANYGYTF
TRBV6-6	NA	TRBJ2-1	NA	16	TGTGCCAGCAGTTATCGGGACTCAAGAGGAGGAAATGAGCAGTTCTTC	CASSYRDSRGGNEQFF
TRBV11-2	TRBD2	TRBJ2-1	NA	14	TGTGCCAGCAGCCCAGGTCTAGCGGGAGGTGAGCAGTTCTTC	CASSPGLAGGEQFF
TRBV7-2	NA	TRBJ2-1	once	16	TGTGCCAGCAGCTCGGGCGGCGGATTCTCCTACAATGAGCAGTTCTTC	CASSSGGGFSYNEQFF
TRBV2	TRBD1	TRBJ2-7	once	14	TGTGCCAGCAGTGGAAGGGACAGGGGGCTCGAGCAGTACTTC	CASSGRDRGLEQYF
TRBV7-2	NA	TRBJ1-2	NA	14	TGTGCCAGCAGCTTCCCCGGGACACTTCGTGGCTACACCTTC	CASSFPGTLRGYTF
TRBV11-3	TRBD1	TRBJ2-5	NA	14	TGTGCCAGCAACAGGGGGGAGTACCAAGAGACCCAGTACTTC	CASNRGEYQETQYF
TRBV19	NA	TRBJ2-7	NA	17	TGTGCCAGTAGTCGGAAATTCGGGAAGGCGAGGTCCTACGAGCAGTACTTC	CASSRKFGKARSYEQYF
TRBV11-2	TRBD1	TRBJ1-5	NA	15	TGTGCCAGCAGCTTAGGACAGGGGAACAATCAGCCCCAGCATTTT	CASSLGQGNNQPQHF
TRBV6-1	TRBD2	TRBJ2-3	NA	14	TGTGCCATTTCTAGCGGGGGGGCCGACGATACGCAGTATTTT	CAISSGGADDTQYF
TRBV6-1	NA	TRBJ2-5	NA	17	TGTGCCAGCAGTGAAGTCAGGGGCCTGGCTGTCCAAGAGACCCAGTACTTC	CASSEVRGLAVQETQYF
TRBV11-3	TRBD2	TRBJ2-1	few	13	TGTGCCAGCAGCTTACCGGGAGGCAATGAGCAGTTCTTC	CASSLPGGNEQFF
TRBV7-2	NA	TRBJ2-5	NA	11	TGTGCCAGCAGCTCCCAAGAGACCCAGTACTTC	CASSSQETQYF
TRBV7-2	NA	TRBJ2-1	NA	19	TGTGCCAGCAGCTTATCCGGGACAGCCATCGGGGGTTCCTACAATGAGCAGTTCTTC	CASSLSGTAIGGSYNEQFF
TRBV18	TRBD2	TRBJ2-7	NA	13	TGTGCCAGCTCAGCAGGACTAGAGGACGAGCAGTACTTC	CASSAGLEDEQYF
TRBV5-1	TRBD1	TRBJ1-1	NA	14	TGCGCCAGCAGCTTGGGAGGGGGCAACACTGAAGCTTTCTTT	CASSLGGGNTEAFF
TRBV9	NA	TRBJ1-3	NA	15	TGTGCCAGCAACAAGGAGGGGGGAGCTGGAAACACCATATATTTT	CASNKEGGAGNTIYF
TRBV10-3	NA	TRBJ2-3	NA	15	TGTGCCATCAGTGAGTCGGGGGCGGGTCCAGATACGCAGTATTTT	CAISESGAGPDTQYF
TRBV5-4	NA	TRBJ2-2	NA	12	TGTGCCAGCAGCACTTCTCGCGGGGAGCTGTTTTTT	CASSTSRGELFF
TRBV4-2	NA	TRBJ2-7	NA	15	TGTGCCAGCAGCCAAGAACAGGTGCCCTACGTAGAGCAGTACTTC	CASSQEQVPYVEQYF
TRBV6-6	NA	TRBJ1-2	NA	11	TGTGCCAGCAGTATGGGACAAATCTACACCTTC	CASSMGQIYTF
TRBV5-1	NA	TRBJ2-1	NA	12	TGCGCCAGCAGCCTCCCAACCAATGAGCAGTTCTTC	CASSLPTNEQFF
TRBV15	NA	TRBJ2-1	few	18	TGTGCCACCAGCACTCCGCTTGAGGTACCAAGCTCCTACAATGAGCAGTTCTTC	CATSTPLEVPSSYNEQFF
TRBV7-2	NA	TRBJ1-2	NA	14	TGTGCCAGCAGCTTAGGACAGTCCTACTATGGCTACACCTTC	CASSLGQSYYGYTF
TRBV5-4	NA	TRBJ2-3	NA	14	TGTGCCAGCAGCTTGCAGGGTAGCACAGATACGCAGTATTTT	CASSLQGSTDTQYF
TRBV13	NA	TRBJ1-1	NA	16	TGTGCCAGCAGCTTAAGCGGGAAGTGGATGAACACTGAAGCTTTCTTT	CASSLSGKWMNTEAFF
TRBV28	NA	TRBJ1-1	NA	13	TGTGCCAGCAGTTTATCCGATAACACTGAAGCTTTCTTT	CASSLSDNTEAFF